This TCR beta chain came from a study of T-cell reconstitution after alpha-beta-depleted transplantation in children. Unique molecular identifiers were incorporated when the TCRbeta library was constructed. TCRdb called the PCR reads again in MiXCR, with one record for every CDR3 protein. The sample lists about 830,000 distinct CDR3 sequences, roughly 15% occurring once. The CDR3 loop spans 13 amino acids. Unmatched junction bases numbered 2, after V lost 5 bases and J lost 0 bases. The germline gives CDR1 DFQATT, CDR2 SNEGSKA (reference sequence). The J gene is TRBJ2-7, the V gene TRBV20-1; 9 bases are shared with TRBD2. The TCR was taken from a male patient younger than 18 who had a stem cell transplant for acute lymphoblastic leukemia, so the T cells may come from the graft donor. Sequences were derived from PBMCs, mostly from graft donor cells, sampled 360 days after TCRalphabeta/CD19-depleted stem cell transplant. The DNA for the CDR3 is TGCAGTGCTTTAGCGGGGGACTCCTACGAGCAGTACTTC. It codes for CSALAGDSYEQYF.